This T cell receptor (beta chain) was recovered during a study of regulatory T cells. Every patient with CD3G deficiency had evidence of autoimmunity. At testing, patients were 2 to 39 years old, with reduced naive and increased memory T-cell proportions. Study-level findings and limits: In patients, unique TRB V-J pairs were restricted and V/J usage skewed, especially in Tregs. Control CD8+ cells showed a nonsignificant trend toward higher Shannon entropy than patient CD8+ cells.

The primer mix had 52 TRBV and 13 TRBJ primers. Only in-frame clones appear in the TCRdb table, and some are missing; sequencing was by immunoSEQ multiplex PCR. The table records 20,000 to 25,000 clones, over 85% of them present only once. Note on this clone: Its antigen remains unknown.

V was pared by 7 bases and J by 9 bases, with 10 bases between. From germline, CDR1 is MNHNY and CDR2 SVGAGI (reference sequence). The CDR3 length is 12 residues. The gene calls are TRBV6-6 and TRBJ1-6; D not resolved. Input material: CD8+ T cells sorted from blood. The source is a child aged 2 to 9 with CD3G deficiency. The CDR3 protein is CASTHGGSPLHF. The CDR3 DNA follows: TGTGCCAGCACCCATGGCGGTTCACCCCTCCACTTT.